One and the same sample provided the 17 T cell receptor beta chains below, sequenced in a study of blood T cell repertoires in COVID-19. Profiled with immunoSEQ multiplex PCR; TCRdb holds only in-frame clones, not every one. The data contain about 300,000 clones, 83% of them seen just once; the ten biggest clones take up around a tenth. Sequencing was carried out using peripheral blood. All receptors derive from a woman in her forties or fifties who had recovered from COVID-19.

This rearrangement joins TRBV4-1 to TRBJ1-2; 10 bases are shared with TRBD1. The germline gives CDR1 MGHRA, CDR2 YSYEKL. This CDR3 comprises 16 residues. V lost 6 bases and J lost 6; bases outside the gene matches: 13. CDR3 in DNA: TGCGCCAGCAGTCATCCCGGGACAGGGGACCCCAATGGCTACACCTTC. This translates into CASSHPGTGDPNGYTF.

This clone occurred a few times. The chain combines TRBV7-2 with TRBJ2-7, with D maybe TRBD2 (5 bases). CDR1 SGHTA and CDR2 FQGNSA come from the germline V gene. This CDR3 spans 15 amino acids. V lost 1 base to trimming and J lost 6 bases, with 16 bases between them. CDR3 sequence: CASSLVSQTTGEQYF. The CDR3 DNA is TGTGCCAGCAGCTTAGTGTCGCAGACTACGGGCGAGCAGTACTTC.

This clone came up a few times. Other DNA variants within this sample encode the same CDR3. CDR3 nucleotide sequence: TGTGCCAGCAGTTTAGGGGCAGGGGGCTACGAGCAGTACTTC. It encodes CASSLGAGGYEQYF. This chain connects TRBV27 to TRBJ2-7; TRBD1 matches 7 bases. The CDR3 spans 14 residues. The trim removed 2 bases at V and 3 bases at J, leaving 4 bases unmatched. The germline V gene has CDR1 MNHEY and CDR2 SMNVEV (reference sequence).

J is TRBJ2-1 and V is TRBV3-1 (or the pseudogene TRBV3-2), with D perhaps TRBD1 (6 bases). Germline CDR1 reads LGHDT; CDR2 reads YNNKEL (reference sequence). The CDR3 is 14 amino acids. V lost 0 bases and J 4 bases, leaving 7 bases between the germline ends. The CDR3 loop is CASSQDRGYNEQFF. The CDR3 region has the DNA TGTGCCAGCAGCCAAGATAGGGGGTACAATGAGCAGTTCTTC.

The chain links TRBV2 to TRBJ2-5; the match to TRBD2 covers 14 bases. The CDR3 totals 15 residues. V was clipped by 6 bases and J by 2 bases; unmatched bases: 2. Germline values: CDR1 SNHLY, CDR2 FYNNEI. This chain's CDR3 is CASRGTSGRQETQYF. For the CDR3, the DNA is TGTGCCAGCAGGGGGACTAGCGGGAGACAAGAGACCCAGTACTTC.

The chain employs TRBV19 and TRBJ2-7; 9 nucleotides agree with TRBD1. Germline CDR1 LNHDA, CDR2 SQIVND (reference sequence). The CDR3 is 14 residues long. V shed 6 bases, J shed 3 bases, and the junction held 6 bases outside the gene matches. The CDR3 here is CASRGQGDRYEQYF. In DNA, the CDR3 is TGTGCCAGTAGGGGACAGGGAGACCGCTACGAGCAGTACTTC.

The chain joins TRBV5-1 to TRBJ2-7; 8 nucleotides line up with TRBD1. The junction had 4 bases not matched to a gene; V was cut back by 3 bases and J by 2 bases. This CDR3 has 14 residues. Germline V gives CDR1 SGHRS, CDR2 YFSETQ. DNA for the CDR3: TGCGCCAGCAGCTCCGGGACAGGAACCTACGAGCAGTACTTC. Translation: CASSSGTGTYEQYF.

J is TRBJ2-2 and V is TRBV4-1; the match to TRBD1 covers 9 bases. Unmatched junction bases numbered 7, after V lost 7 bases and J lost 4 bases. There are 15 residues in the CDR3. Germline lookup yields CDR1 MGHRA and CDR2 YSYEKL. The chain's CDR3 is CASKFGQGITGELFF. The DNA for the CDR3 is TGCGCCAGCAAATTTGGACAGGGGATCACCGGGGAGCTGTTTTTT.

This clone was detected only once. The chain recombines TRBV28 with TRBJ1-4, with 9 bases lining up with TRBD1. The CDR3 is 15 amino acids. Germline CDR1 reads MDHEN; CDR2 reads SYDVKM. V gave up 6 bases and J gave up 8 bases; unmatched junction bases: 10. CDR3 amino acids: CASRGIRDRAEKLFF. The CDR3 DNA follows: TGTGCCAGCAGGGGAATCCGGGACAGGGCGGAAAAACTGTTTTTT.

The V and J genes are TRBV30 and TRBJ1-6, with 10 nucleotides matching TRBD1. V gave up 6 bases and J gave up 9 bases; unmatched junction bases: 14. Germline V gene sequence: CDR1 GTSNPN, CDR2 SVGIG (reference sequence). There are 16 residues in the CDR3. The CDR3 here is CACLGQGVLLSSPLHF. The CDR3 DNA sequence: TGTGCCTGCCTTGGACAGGGGGTGCTCCTCTCTTCACCCCTCCACTTT.

V and J are TRBV5-4 and TRBJ1-3; TRBD1 might be the D (5 bases). The length of the CDR3 is 14 residues. V dropped 2 bases and J dropped 4 bases, with 10 bases sitting between them. The germline gives CDR1 SGHNT, CDR2 YYREEE (reference sequence). The CDR3 is CASSFGQNGNTIYF. The CDR3 bases are TGTGCCAGCAGCTTTGGACAAAACGGAAACACCATATATTTT.

The gene calls are TRBV6-1 and TRBJ1-1, with 10 bases lining up with TRBD1. J was trimmed by 11 bases and V by 3 bases; bases with no gene match: 6. The CDR3 covers 13 residues. Germline lookup yields CDR1 MNHNS and CDR2 SASEGT. CDR3 amino acids: CASSERGQGYAFF. CDR3 nucleotides: TGTGCCAGCAGTGAGAGGGGACAGGGGTACGCTTTCTTT.

This chain uses TRBV29-1 with TRBJ1-1; perhaps TRBD1 as D (5 bases). V shed 7 bases and J shed 4 bases, with 16 bases lying between them. Germline V gene lookup returns CDR1 SQVTM and CDR2 ANQGSEA. The CDR3 loop spans 13 amino acids. CDR3 residues: CSAAGGGSTEAFF. CDR3 nucleotide sequence: TGCAGCGCCGCTGGGGGGGGATCCACTGAAGCTTTCTTT.

This chain joins TRBV7-2 and TRBJ2-3; maybe TRBD2 (5 bases). Trimming removed 3 bases from V and 3 bases from J, with 13 bases in between. Germline-derived CDR1 and CDR2 are SGHTA and FQGNSA. The CDR3 is 15 amino acids. In DNA, the CDR3 is TGTGCCAGCAGCTTGCGGGTGGTTTCAACAGATACGCAGTATTTT. Its translation: CASSLRVVSTDTQYF.

The chain joins TRBV5-1 to TRBJ1-1; weak D call: TRBD1 (5 bases). The V end was cut by 5 bases, the J end by 8 bases, with 19 bases between. Germline V gives CDR1 SGHRS, CDR2 YFSETQ. CDR3 length: 14 residues. The DNA of the CDR3 is TGCGCCAGCAGAGACATCCAGGGAGGTGGAGAAGCTTTCTTT. Translated: CASRDIQGGGEAFF.

This clone was recorded once. The V gene is TRBV4-1, the J gene TRBJ1-2, with D possibly matching TRBD1 (6 bases). The CDR3 consists of 13 residues. V shed 8 bases and J shed 7 bases, with 17 bases lying between them. CDR1 and CDR2 from the germline V gene are MGHRA and YSYEKL. For the CDR3, the DNA is TGCGCCAGCGGGTACAGGGTTTCTGGTGGCTACACCTTC. This codes for CASGYRVSGGYTF.

The chain couples TRBV7-2 to TRBJ2-1; 8 positions match TRBD2. The CDR3 has 13 amino acids. The V and J ends lost 5 bases and 12 bases, in that order; junction bases with no gene match: 9. Germline V gene data show CDR1 as SGHTA and CDR2 as FQGNSA. CDR3 region: CASSPPGLAGQFF. The DNA for the CDR3 is TGTGCCAGCAGCCCACCAGGACTAGCTGGGCAGTTCTTC.